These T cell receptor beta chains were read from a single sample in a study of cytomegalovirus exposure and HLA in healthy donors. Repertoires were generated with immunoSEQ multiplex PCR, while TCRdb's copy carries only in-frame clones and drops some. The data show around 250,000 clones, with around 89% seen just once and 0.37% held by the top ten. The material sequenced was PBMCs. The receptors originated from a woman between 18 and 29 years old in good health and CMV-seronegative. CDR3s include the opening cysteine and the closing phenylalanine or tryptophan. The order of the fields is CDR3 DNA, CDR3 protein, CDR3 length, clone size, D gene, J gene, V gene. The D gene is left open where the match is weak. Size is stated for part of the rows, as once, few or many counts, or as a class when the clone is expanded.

CDR3nt: TGTGCCAGCAGTGCGGGTTCAACTAATGAAAAACTGTTTTTT
CDR3aa: CASSAGSTNEKLFF
len: 14
abundance: -
d_gene: -
j_gene: TRBJ1-4
v_gene: TRBV6-1

CDR3nt: TGTGCCAGCAGTGCAGGACTAGCGGGAGATACGCAGTATTTT
CDR3aa: CASSAGLAGDTQYF
len: 14
abundance: -
d_gene: TRBD2
j_gene: TRBJ2-3
v_gene: TRBV6-1

CDR3nt: TGTGCCAGCAGCCCCCGGACAAACTATGGCTACACCTTC
CDR3aa: CASSPRTNYGYTF
len: 13
abundance: -
d_gene: -
j_gene: TRBJ1-2
v_gene: TRBV27

CDR3nt: TGTGCCAGCAGCCCCAAGGGACAGACCTACAATGAGCAGTTCTTC
CDR3aa: CASSPKGQTYNEQFF
len: 15
abundance: -
d_gene: TRBD1
j_gene: TRBJ2-1
v_gene: TRBV7-8

CDR3nt: TGTGCCAGCAGCTTAGTAGCGGGGGGGTTTGGTGAGCAGTTCTTC
CDR3aa: CASSLVAGGFGEQFF
len: 15
abundance: -
d_gene: TRBD2
j_gene: TRBJ2-1
v_gene: TRBV7-9

CDR3nt: TGTGCCAGCAGTCTACAAAGTGGGACAAAGAACACTGAAGCTTTCTTT
CDR3aa: CASSLQSGTKNTEAFF
len: 16
abundance: once
d_gene: -
j_gene: TRBJ1-1
v_gene: TRBV28

CDR3nt: TGTGCCAGCAGATCCTTAGATACGCAGTATTTT
CDR3aa: CASRSLDTQYF
len: 11
abundance: once
d_gene: -
j_gene: TRBJ2-3
v_gene: TRBV6-5

CDR3nt: TGTGCCAGCAGCCCCCTTACAATAGCGGGGCCCGGGACCCAGTACTTC
CDR3aa: CASSPLTIAGPGTQYF
len: 16
abundance: -
d_gene: TRBD2
j_gene: TRBJ2-5
v_gene: TRBV7-2

CDR3nt: TGTGCCAGCAGCTTAGCCGGGACAGGTACCGGGGAGCTGTTTTTT
CDR3aa: CASSLAGTGTGELFF
len: 15
abundance: -
d_gene: TRBD1
j_gene: TRBJ2-2
v_gene: TRBV11-3

CDR3nt: TGTGCCAGTAGTCGCATAGGGGAATTTGAAGCTTTCTTT
CDR3aa: CASSRIGEFEAFF
len: 13
abundance: -
d_gene: -
j_gene: TRBJ1-1
v_gene: TRBV19

CDR3nt: TGTGCCAGCAGCTTAGAGGGGGACAGGGGCCATCCAAATTCACCCCTCCACTTT
CDR3aa: CASSLEGDRGHPNSPLHF
len: 18
abundance: -
d_gene: TRBD1
j_gene: TRBJ1-6
v_gene: TRBV7-2

CDR3nt: TGTGCCAGCAGAGAGGGACAGGGGGTCACTGAAGCTTTCTTT
CDR3aa: CASREGQGVTEAFF
len: 14
abundance: -
d_gene: TRBD1
j_gene: TRBJ1-1
v_gene: TRBV13

CDR3nt: TGTGCCAGCAGCCCTTACAGGAACTCTGGAAACACCATATATTTT
CDR3aa: CASSPYRNSGNTIYF
len: 15
abundance: -
d_gene: -
j_gene: TRBJ1-3
v_gene: TRBV7-6

CDR3nt: TGTGCCTGGAGTGTAGGGTACGGAACACCAGGGATTACTGAAAAACTGTTTTTT
CDR3aa: CAWSVGYGTPGITEKLFF
len: 18
abundance: once
d_gene: -
j_gene: TRBJ1-4
v_gene: TRBV30

CDR3nt: TGTGCCAGCAGTTACGACCAGGGCAGGAATGGCTACACCTTC
CDR3aa: CASSYDQGRNGYTF
len: 14
abundance: once
d_gene: -
j_gene: TRBJ1-2
v_gene: TRBV6-5

CDR3nt: TGTGCCAGCAGAAGTCTGAGCTCTGGAAACACCATATATTTT
CDR3aa: CASRSLSSGNTIYF
len: 14
abundance: -
d_gene: -
j_gene: TRBJ1-3
v_gene: TRBV27

CDR3nt: TGTGCCAGCAGCTGGGCTAGCGGGGACCCGGTGTCTCATACAGATACGCAGTATTTT
CDR3aa: CASSWASGDPVSHTDTQYF
len: 19
abundance: -
d_gene: TRBD2
j_gene: TRBJ2-3
v_gene: TRBV7-9

CDR3nt: TGTGCCAGCAGGGGGGGAGTAGCGGGGGCCCAAGAGACCCAGTACTTC
CDR3aa: CASRGGVAGAQETQYF
len: 16
abundance: once
d_gene: TRBD2
j_gene: TRBJ2-5
v_gene: TRBV6-6

CDR3nt: TGTGCCAGTAGTCCGCCGGGACAGATTAATTCACCCCTCCACTTT
CDR3aa: CASSPPGQINSPLHF
len: 15
abundance: once
d_gene: TRBD1
j_gene: TRBJ1-6
v_gene: TRBV19

CDR3nt: TGCGCCAGCAGCCCCGAGGGGGGGCTAGCTGAAAAACTGTTTTTT
CDR3aa: CASSPEGGLAEKLFF
len: 15
abundance: -
d_gene: -
j_gene: TRBJ1-4
v_gene: TRBV5-1

CDR3nt: TGTGCCAGCAGCTTGAGGCTAGCGGGGGCTACCACAGATACGCAGTATTTT
CDR3aa: CASSLRLAGATTDTQYF
len: 17
abundance: -
d_gene: TRBD2
j_gene: TRBJ2-3
v_gene: TRBV5-6

CDR3nt: TGTGCCAGCAGCCCACAGGGGCATTTATTTGATACGCAGTATTTT
CDR3aa: CASSPQGHLFDTQYF
len: 15
abundance: -
d_gene: TRBD1
j_gene: TRBJ2-3
v_gene: TRBV11-2

CDR3nt: TGCGCCAGCAGCCCGGGACAGCTTATAAATTCACCCCTCCACTTT
CDR3aa: CASSPGQLINSPLHF
len: 15
abundance: -
d_gene: TRBD1
j_gene: TRBJ1-6
v_gene: TRBV4-1

CDR3nt: TGTGCCAGCAGGCAGGGCTATTGGGATTCACCCCTCCACTTT
CDR3aa: CASRQGYWDSPLHF
len: 14
abundance: -
d_gene: -
j_gene: TRBJ1-6
v_gene: TRBV6-6

CDR3nt: TGCGCCAGCAGCCCGGGGACAGCGAACACCGGGGAGCTGTTTTTT
CDR3aa: CASSPGTANTGELFF
len: 15
abundance: -
d_gene: TRBD1
j_gene: TRBJ2-2
v_gene: TRBV5-1

CDR3nt: TGTGCCAGCGGGAGGTTCACTCAGCCCCAGCATTTT
CDR3aa: CASGRFTQPQHF
len: 12
abundance: few
d_gene: -
j_gene: TRBJ1-5
v_gene: TRBV28

CDR3nt: TGTGCCAGTAGTCCGCGGACTAGCGGGGAATACAATGAGCAGTTCTTC
CDR3aa: CASSPRTSGEYNEQFF
len: 16
abundance: -
d_gene: TRBD2
j_gene: TRBJ2-1
v_gene: TRBV19

CDR3nt: TGTGCCAGCAGTGCGGACAGGGTTAGATTAAATGAAAAACTGTTTTTT
CDR3aa: CASSADRVRLNEKLFF
len: 16
abundance: -
d_gene: TRBD1
j_gene: TRBJ1-4
v_gene: TRBV28

CDR3nt: TGTGCCAGCGGGACAGGGGCGTACAATGAGCAGTTCTTC
CDR3aa: CASGTGAYNEQFF
len: 13
abundance: -
d_gene: TRBD1
j_gene: TRBJ2-1
v_gene: TRBV5-8

CDR3nt: TGTGCCAGTAGTACCACTAGCAGGTCGGGCTACGAGCAGTACTTC
CDR3aa: CASSTTSRSGYEQYF
len: 15
abundance: -
d_gene: -
j_gene: TRBJ2-7
v_gene: TRBV19

CDR3nt: TGTGCCAGCAGTGAGTGGGGAGTATCCTACAATGAGCAGTTCTTC
CDR3aa: CASSEWGVSYNEQFF
len: 15
abundance: -
d_gene: -
j_gene: TRBJ2-1
v_gene: TRBV6-1

CDR3nt: TGCGCCAGCAGCCAAGATCTGCAAAGCGGCTACACCTTC
CDR3aa: CASSQDLQSGYTF
len: 13
abundance: -
d_gene: -
j_gene: TRBJ1-2
v_gene: TRBV4-3

CDR3nt: TGTGCCAGCTCCCCAGGGACAGGGAGATATAGCAATCAGCCCCAGCATTTT
CDR3aa: CASSPGTGRYSNQPQHF
len: 17
abundance: once
d_gene: TRBD1
j_gene: TRBJ1-5
v_gene: TRBV18

CDR3nt: TGCAGCGTTGGTGGACTAGCGGGGCAAGAGACCCAGTACTTC
CDR3aa: CSVGGLAGQETQYF
len: 14
abundance: -
d_gene: TRBD2
j_gene: TRBJ2-5
v_gene: TRBV29-1

CDR3nt: TGTGCCAGCAGCTTAGACGCCCGGGGGGGGAATGGCTACACCTTC
CDR3aa: CASSLDARGGNGYTF
len: 15
abundance: -
d_gene: -
j_gene: TRBJ1-2
v_gene: TRBV7-9

CDR3nt: TGCGCCAGCAGCTGGGACAGGAGGGATGGCTACACCTTC
CDR3aa: CASSWDRRDGYTF
len: 13
abundance: -
d_gene: TRBD1
j_gene: TRBJ1-2
v_gene: TRBV5-1

CDR3nt: TGTGCCAGCAGCTCGACGGCGACAGGGGGTGGCTATGGCTACACCTTC
CDR3aa: CASSSTATGGGYGYTF
len: 16
abundance: -
d_gene: TRBD1
j_gene: TRBJ1-2
v_gene: TRBV13

CDR3nt: TGTGCCAGCAGGTTATCCCCTACTAGCGGGGGGGTCCATGAGCAGTTCTTC
CDR3aa: CASRLSPTSGGVHEQFF
len: 17
abundance: -
d_gene: TRBD2
j_gene: TRBJ2-1
v_gene: TRBV6-4

CDR3nt: TGTGCCAGCAGCTTAAAACAGGGATTCGGTGAAAAACTGTTTTTT
CDR3aa: CASSLKQGFGEKLFF
len: 15
abundance: -
d_gene: -
j_gene: TRBJ1-4
v_gene: TRBV13

CDR3nt: TGTGCCAGCAGTTCAGACAGGGGAGGAGAGCAGTTCTTC
CDR3aa: CASSSDRGGEQFF
len: 13
abundance: -
d_gene: TRBD1
j_gene: TRBJ2-1
v_gene: TRBV2

CDR3nt: TGCGCCAGCAGCTTGATGGGGGCTAGCTCCTATAATTCACCCCTCCACTTT
CDR3aa: CASSLMGASSYNSPLHF
len: 17
abundance: -
d_gene: -
j_gene: TRBJ1-6
v_gene: TRBV5-1

CDR3nt: TGCAGCGTACGGACAAAACCTGAGCAGTTCTTC
CDR3aa: CSVRTKPEQFF
len: 11
abundance: -
d_gene: -
j_gene: TRBJ2-1
v_gene: TRBV29-1

CDR3nt: TGTGCCATCAGTGAGTCGACGGCACGGAGGGCTGAAGCTTTCTTT
CDR3aa: CAISESTARRAEAFF
len: 15
abundance: -
d_gene: -
j_gene: TRBJ1-1
v_gene: TRBV10-3

CDR3nt: TGTGCCAGCAGCTTTCTGGGGCCTAATGAAAAACTGTTTTTT
CDR3aa: CASSFLGPNEKLFF
len: 14
abundance: -
d_gene: -
j_gene: TRBJ1-4
v_gene: TRBV5-4

CDR3nt: TGTGCCAGCAGCCGATCTAGTGTGGAGACCCAGTACTTC
CDR3aa: CASSRSSVETQYF
len: 13
abundance: -
d_gene: -
j_gene: TRBJ2-5
v_gene: TRBV7-2